What follows are 11 T cell receptor beta chains derived from one specimen sequenced in a study of T cell clones after liver transplantation. Assay: immunoSEQ multiplex PCR; the TCRdb copy retains only in-frame clones and omits some. The data show roughly 80,000 clones, about 84% seen once. This material consisted of CD4+ T cells from blood, taken almost 47 months after liver transplant. The receptors were gathered from a human patient who received a liver transplant. These T cells may partly come from the graft donor.

V and J are TRBV5-4 and TRBJ2-4, with 8 bases aligning to TRBD1. Germline CDR1 is SGHNT and CDR2 is YYREEE (reference sequence). The junction had 9 bases not matched to a gene; V was cut back by 4 bases and J by 3 bases. The length of the CDR3 is 16 residues. The CDR3 DNA sequence: TGTGCCAGCAGCACGTACAGGGGGGTGGACAAAAACATTCAGTACTTC. Protein sequence: CASSTYRGVDKNIQYF.

The rearrangement joins TRBV7-2 to TRBJ1-2, with 7 bases fitting TRBD1. After removal of 1 base from V and 4 bases from J, the junction contained 9 bases not matched to a gene. The CDR3 loop spans 16 amino acids. CDR1 is SGHTA and CDR2 is FQGNSA in the germline V gene. The CDR3 here is CASSLGGTATSYGYTF. CDR3 nucleotide sequence: TGTGCCAGCAGCTTAGGAGGGACAGCCACCTCCTATGGCTACACCTTC.

The count of this clone is one. The CDR3 nucleotides are TGCGCCAGCAGCCAAGCCGCCCACCGGGACAGCGGCTGGAGCACTGAAGCTTTCTTT. Residues: CASSQAAHRDSGWSTEAFF. This rearrangement joins TRBV4-3 to TRBJ1-1; 7 bases agree with TRBD1. Looked up from germline, CDR1 is LGHNA and CDR2 is YSLEER. V was clipped by 1 base and J by 4 bases; unmatched bases: 18. The CDR3 is made up of 19 amino acids.

The genes are TRBV6-1 and TRBJ2-7; the D gene could be TRBD1 or TRBD2 (7 bases each). Per the germline V gene, CDR1 is MNHNS and CDR2 is SASEGT. Trimming cost V 8 bases and J 4 bases, with 15 bases left between them. This CDR3 has 13 amino acids. The CDR3 region has the DNA TGTGCCAGCGATGGCAGGGGGGGTTACGAGCAGTACTTC. It yields the protein CASDGRGGYEQYF.

The V and J genes are TRBV21-1 and TRBJ1-2; TRBD1, the table's D call, was not compared with the DNA. TRBV21-1 is noted as a pseudogene. The CDR3 covers 14 residues. The CDR3 protein is CASSKAQVNYGYTF. CDR3 bases: TGTGCCAGCAGCAAAGCGCAGGTTAACTATGGCTACACCTTC.

The V and J genes are TRBV5-4 and TRBJ2-7, with 7 bases that match TRBD1. CDR1 is SGHNT, CDR2 YYREEE, per germline (reference sequence). V dropped 4 bases and J dropped 0; count of bases not matched to a gene: 7. The CDR3 loop spans 15 amino acids. CDR3 nucleotide sequence: TGTGCCAGCAGCGGAAAAGGGGGCGGCTCCTACGAGCAGTACTTC. This encodes CASSGKGGGSYEQYF.

The V call is TRBV5-6, the J call TRBJ1-1, with 7 bases matching TRBD1. This CDR3 is 15 amino acids long. The V and J ends lost 3 bases and 1 base, in that order; junction bases with no gene match: 6. CDR1 is SGHDT, CDR2 YYEEEE, per germline. CDR3 protein: CASSWQGVRNTEAFF. In nucleotides, the CDR3 is TGTGCCAGCAGCTGGCAGGGGGTGAGGAACACTGAAGCTTTCTTT.

The CDR3 nucleotides read TGTGCCAGCTCACCTGGACTAGCCAACTCCTACAATGAGCAGTTCTTC. As protein: CASSPGLANSYNEQFF. The V call is TRBV18, the J call TRBJ2-1; 8 bases match TRBD2. This CDR3 has 16 residues. J was trimmed by 0 bases and V by 3 bases; bases with no gene match: 4. In germline, CDR1 is KGHSH, CDR2 LQKENI.

The V and J genes are TRBV11-1 and TRBJ1-1; D is possibly TRBD1 (6 bases). Germline V CDR1 and CDR2: SGHAT, FQDESV (reference sequence). CDR3 length: 16 residues. With 4 bases removed from V and 4 bases from J, the gap between germline ends came to 19 bases. CDR3 in DNA: TGTGCCAGCAGCTCCGGTTTGAGGGGGTCGTTCACTGAAGCTTTCTTT. Its translation is CASSSGLRGSFTEAFF.

This clone was seen a few times. Other DNA sequences in this specimen translate into the identical CDR3. The chain carries TRBV6-4 and TRBJ1-5; D may be TRBD1 (6 bases). Deletions cut 3 bases from V and 4 bases from J, with 10 bases between. In germline, CDR1 is MRHNA, CDR2 SNTAGT. The CDR3 has 14 amino acids. The CDR3 loop reads CASSERGGNQPQHF. CDR3 DNA sequence: TGTGCCAGCAGTGAGCGAGGGGGGAATCAGCCCCAGCATTTT.

The chain combines TRBV11-2 with TRBJ1-1; D might be TRBD1 (5 bases). Germline loops: CDR1 SGHAT, CDR2 FQNNGV. This CDR3 spans 14 amino acids. V dropped 2 bases and J dropped 4 bases, with 11 bases sitting between them. Written as DNA, the CDR3 is TGTGCCAGCAGCTTAAGGGGCGGGGTCACTGAAGCTTTCTTT. Amino acids: CASSLRGGVTEAFF.